The present T cell receptor beta chain was sequenced within a study of blood T cell repertoires in COVID-19. Study-level information: Italy, Spain and the United States were the sources of the convalescent and acute COVID-19 samples.

Assay: immunoSEQ multiplex PCR; the TCRdb copy retains only in-frame clones and omits some. This sample has roughly 41,000 clones, with around nine tenths found just once. The germline V gene encodes CDR1 PRHDT and CDR2 FYEKMQ (reference sequence). V was clipped by 1 base and J by 4 bases, with 14 bases between them. CDR3 length equals 16 residues. This sequence originates from a human donor in a cohort sampled during active COVID-19. This chain connects TRBV13 to TRBJ2-1, with D tentatively TRBD2 (6 bases). The sequenced sample consisted of peripheral blood. The CDR3 loop reads CASSLAGALWYNEQFF. DNA of the CDR3: TGTGCCAGCAGCTTAGCGGGAGCCCTATGGTACAATGAGCAGTTCTTC. Looking up the rest from reference TRBV13 and TRBJ2-1 gives the full variable domain: AAGVIQSPRHLIKEKRETATLKCYPIPRHDTVYWYQQGPGQDPQFLISFYEKMQSDKGSIPDRFSAQQFSDYHSELNMSSLELGDSALYFCASSLAGALWYNEQFFGPGTRLTVL.